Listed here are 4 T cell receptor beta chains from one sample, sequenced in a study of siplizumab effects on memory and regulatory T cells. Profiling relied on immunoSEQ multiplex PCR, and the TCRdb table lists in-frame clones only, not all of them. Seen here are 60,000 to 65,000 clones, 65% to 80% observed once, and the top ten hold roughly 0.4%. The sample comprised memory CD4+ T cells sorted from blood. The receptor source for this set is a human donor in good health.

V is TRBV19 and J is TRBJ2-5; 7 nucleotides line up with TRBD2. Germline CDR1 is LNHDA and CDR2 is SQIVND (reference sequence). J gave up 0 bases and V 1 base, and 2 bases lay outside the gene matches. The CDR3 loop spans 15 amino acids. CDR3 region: CASSIAGGYQETQYF. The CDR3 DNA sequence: TGTGCCAGTAGTATAGCGGGGGGTTACCAAGAGACCCAGTACTTC.

The CDR3 region is CASSTQYVYGYTF. In DNA form, the CDR3 reads TGTGCCAGTAGTACGCAATACGTCTATGGCTACACCTTC. The rearrangement joins TRBV19 to TRBJ1-2; D remains ambiguous. The germline gives CDR1 LNHDA, CDR2 SQIVND (reference sequence). The length of the CDR3 is 13 residues. Trimming removed 4 bases at V and 4 bases at J, with 10 bases between.

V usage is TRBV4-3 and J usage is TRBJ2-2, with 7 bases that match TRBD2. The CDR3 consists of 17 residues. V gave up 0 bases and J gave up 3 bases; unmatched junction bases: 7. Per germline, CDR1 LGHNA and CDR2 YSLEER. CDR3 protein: CASSQDPPGRDTGELFF. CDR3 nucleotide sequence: TGCGCCAGCAGCCAAGATCCGCCGGGGAGGGACACCGGGGAGCTGTTTTTT.

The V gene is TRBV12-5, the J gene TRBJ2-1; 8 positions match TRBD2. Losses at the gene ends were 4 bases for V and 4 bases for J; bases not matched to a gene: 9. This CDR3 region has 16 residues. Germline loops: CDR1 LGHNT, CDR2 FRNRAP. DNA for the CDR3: TGTGCTAGTGGTTGGCACGGGGGGGCCCTTTACAATGAGCAGTTCTTC. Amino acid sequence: CASGWHGGALYNEQFF.